One sample yielded the 7 T cell receptor beta chains listed below, sequenced in a study of blood T cell repertoires in COVID-19. TCRdb keeps only in-frame clones here, not all; method: immunoSEQ multiplex PCR. The repertoire holds about 230,000 clones, with approximately 81% as singletons. Source material: peripheral blood. Receptor source: an elderly woman with acute or convalescent COVID-19.

The rearrangement joins TRBV2 to TRBJ2-5; weak D call: TRBD2 (6 bases). The CDR3 length is 15 residues. With 4 bases removed from V and 2 bases from J, the gap between germline ends came to 14 bases. From germline, CDR1 is SNHLY and CDR2 FYNNEI. CDR3 residues: CASSGGSGSQETQYF. In DNA, the CDR3 is TGTGCCAGCAGTGGTGGTAGCGGTTCTCAAGAGACCCAGTACTTC. The whole variable domain, filled in from reference TRBV2 and TRBJ2-5, reads EPEVTQTPSHQVTQMGQEVILRCVPISNHLYFYWYRQILGQKVEFLVSFYNNEISEKSEIFDDQFSVERPDGSNFTLKIRSTKLEDSAMYFCASSGGSGSQETQYFGPGTRLLVL.

The chain employs TRBV5-1 and TRBJ2-5; the D gene is possibly TRBD2 (5 bases). V lost 2 bases and J 5 bases, leaving 10 bases between the germline ends. This CDR3 is 13 amino acids long. CDR1 and CDR2 (germline): SGHRS, YFSETQ. CDR3: CASSFVSGETQYF. In nucleotides, the CDR3 is TGCGCCAGCAGCTTCGTCTCGGGGGAGACCCAGTACTTC. Variable domain in full (rest from reference TRBV5-1 and TRBJ2-5): KAGVTQTPRYLIKTRGQQVTLSCSPISGHRSVSWYQQTPGQGLQFLFEYFSETQRNKGNFPGRFSGRQFSNSRSEMNVSTLELGDSALYLCASSFVSGETQYFGPGTRLLVL.

This chain joins TRBV12-5 and TRBJ1-1; D not certain. The CDR3 contains 12 residues. V was cut by 6 bases and J by 5 bases, with 10 bases left in between. Germline values: CDR1 LGHNT, CDR2 FRNRAP. The CDR3: CASGLGRTEAFF. The CDR3 region has the DNA TGTGCTAGTGGACTTGGGAGGACTGAAGCTTTCTTT.

CDR3 sequence reads: CSVEARTDNYGYTF. Here the CDR3 DNA reads TGCAGCGTTGAAGCGCGGACAGACAACTATGGCTACACCTTC. This chain uses TRBV29-1 with TRBJ1-2; TRBD1 might be the D (6 bases). This CDR3 comprises 14 residues. Germline CDR1 reads SQVTM; CDR2 reads ANQGSEA. V was cut by 1 base and J by 2 bases, with 11 bases left in between. The complete variable domain, with remaining parts taken from reference TRBV29-1 and TRBJ1-2, reads SAVISQKPSRDICQRGTSLTIQCQVDSQVTMMFWYRQQPGQSLTLIATANQGSEATYESGFVIDKFPISRPNLTFSTLTVSNMSPEDSSIYLCSVEARTDNYGYTFGSGTRLTVV.

The CDR3 protein is CATSRDRSDEQFF. The CDR3 DNA is TGTGCCACCAGCAGAGATCGCTCGGATGAGCAGTTCTTC. The V call is TRBV15, the J call TRBJ2-1; D is unclear. The germline V gene has CDR1 LNHNV and CDR2 YYDKDF (reference sequence). Trimming removed 0 bases from V and 8 bases from J, with 8 bases in between. The CDR3 is 13 residues long. The full variable domain, completed using reference TRBV15 and TRBJ2-1, is DAMVIQNPRYQVTQFGKPVTLSCSQTLNHNVMYWYQQKSSQAPKLLFHYYDKDFNNEADTPDNFQSRRPNTSFCFLDIRSPGLGDTAMYLCATSRDRSDEQFFGPGTRLTVL.

The genes are TRBV7-2 and TRBJ1-2, with a weak D call TRBD1 (5 bases). Germline CDR1 is SGHTA and CDR2 is FQGNSA. Trimming removed 2 bases from V and 4 bases from J, with 14 bases in between. CDR3 length: 15 residues. This chain's CDR3 is CASSLKSGNPYGYTF. For the CDR3, the DNA is TGTGCCAGCAGCTTAAAGTCAGGGAACCCCTATGGCTACACCTTC.

The chain is built from TRBV19 and TRBJ1-3; D unresolved. The CDR3 runs 15 residues. Germline assignment: CDR1 LNHDA and CDR2 SQIVND (reference sequence). V lost 2 bases, J lost 2 bases, and 10 bases lay in between. CDR3 sequence reads: CASSIMESAGNTIYF. CDR3 DNA: TGTGCCAGTAGTATAATGGAGTCGGCTGGAAACACCATATATTTT.